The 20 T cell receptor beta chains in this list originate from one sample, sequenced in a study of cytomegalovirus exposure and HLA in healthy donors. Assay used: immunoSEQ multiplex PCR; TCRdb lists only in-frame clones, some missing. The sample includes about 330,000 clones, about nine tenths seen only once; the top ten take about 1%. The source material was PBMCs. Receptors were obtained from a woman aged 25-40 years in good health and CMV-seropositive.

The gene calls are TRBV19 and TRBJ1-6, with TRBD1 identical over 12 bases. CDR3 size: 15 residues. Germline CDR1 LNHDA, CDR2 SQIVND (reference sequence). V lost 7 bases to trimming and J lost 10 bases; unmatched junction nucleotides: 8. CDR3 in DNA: TGTGCCAGTAAGCAGACCGGGACAGGGGGCTCACCCCTCCACTTT. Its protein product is CASKQTGTGGSPLHF.

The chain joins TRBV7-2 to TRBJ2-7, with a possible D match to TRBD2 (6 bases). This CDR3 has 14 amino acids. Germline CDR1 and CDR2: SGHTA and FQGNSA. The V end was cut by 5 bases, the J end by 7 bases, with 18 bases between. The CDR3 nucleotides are TGTGCCAGCAGCACCCTGGGACTTTTGGGGGAGCAGTACTTC. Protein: CASSTLGLLGEQYF.

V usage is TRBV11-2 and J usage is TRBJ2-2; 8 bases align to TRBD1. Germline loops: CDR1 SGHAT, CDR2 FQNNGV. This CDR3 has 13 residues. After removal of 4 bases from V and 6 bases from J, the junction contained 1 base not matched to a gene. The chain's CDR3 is CASSSTGAGELFF. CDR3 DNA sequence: TGTGCCAGCAGCTCGACAGGGGCCGGGGAGCTGTTTTTT.

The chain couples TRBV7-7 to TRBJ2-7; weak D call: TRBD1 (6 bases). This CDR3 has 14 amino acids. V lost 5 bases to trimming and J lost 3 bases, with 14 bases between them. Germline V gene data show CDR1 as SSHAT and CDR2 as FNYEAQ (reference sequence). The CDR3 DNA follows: TGTGCCAGCAGCCTTTCGACAGGAGACTACGAGCAGTACTTC. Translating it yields CASSLSTGDYEQYF.

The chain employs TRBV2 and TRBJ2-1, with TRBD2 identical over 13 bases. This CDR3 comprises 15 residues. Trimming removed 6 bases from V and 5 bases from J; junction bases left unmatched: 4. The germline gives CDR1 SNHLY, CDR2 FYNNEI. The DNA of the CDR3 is TGTGCCAGCAGGTATGGGACTAGCGGGAACAATGAGCAGTTCTTC. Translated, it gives CASRYGTSGNNEQFF.

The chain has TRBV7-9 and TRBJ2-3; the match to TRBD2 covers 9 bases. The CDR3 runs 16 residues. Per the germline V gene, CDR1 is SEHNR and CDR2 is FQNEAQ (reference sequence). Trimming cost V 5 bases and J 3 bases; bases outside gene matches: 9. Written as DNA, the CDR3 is TGTGCCAGCAGCCCCAGGACTAGCGAGGGTACAGATACGCAGTATTTT. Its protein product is CASSPRTSEGTDTQYF.

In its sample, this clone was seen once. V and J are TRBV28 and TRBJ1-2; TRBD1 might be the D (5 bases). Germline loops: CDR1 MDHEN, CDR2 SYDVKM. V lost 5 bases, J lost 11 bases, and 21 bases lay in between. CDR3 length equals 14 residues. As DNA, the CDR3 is TGTGCCAGCAGTCCGACAGCCCCTTCGGTGAGATACACCTTC. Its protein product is CASSPTAPSVRYTF.

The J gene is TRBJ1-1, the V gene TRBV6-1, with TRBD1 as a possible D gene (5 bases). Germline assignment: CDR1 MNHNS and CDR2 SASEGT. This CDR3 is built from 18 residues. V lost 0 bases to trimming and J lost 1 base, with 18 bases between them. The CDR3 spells CASSEAETRGRTNTEAFF. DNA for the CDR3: TGTGCCAGCAGTGAAGCGGAGACTAGGGGCAGGACGAACACTGAAGCTTTCTTT.

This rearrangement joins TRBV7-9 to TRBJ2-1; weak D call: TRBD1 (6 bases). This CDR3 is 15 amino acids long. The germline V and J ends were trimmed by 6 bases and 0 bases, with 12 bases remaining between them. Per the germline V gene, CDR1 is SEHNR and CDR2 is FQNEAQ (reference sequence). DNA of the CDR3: TGTGCCAGCAGTCAACTAGGGGGCTCCTACAATGAGCAGTTCTTC. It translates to CASSQLGGSYNEQFF.

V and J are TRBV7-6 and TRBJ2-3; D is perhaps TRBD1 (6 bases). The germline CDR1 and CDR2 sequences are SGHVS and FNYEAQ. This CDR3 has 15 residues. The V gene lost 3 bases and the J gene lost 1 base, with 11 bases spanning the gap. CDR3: CASSFTTGGTDTQYF. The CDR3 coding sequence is TGTGCCAGCAGCTTTACGACAGGAGGCACAGATACGCAGTATTTT.

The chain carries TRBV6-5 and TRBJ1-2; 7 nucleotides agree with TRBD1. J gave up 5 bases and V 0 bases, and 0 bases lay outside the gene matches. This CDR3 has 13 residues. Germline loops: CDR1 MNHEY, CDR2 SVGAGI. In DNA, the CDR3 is TGTGCCAGCAGTTACTCACAGGGGTATGGCTACACCTTC. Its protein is CASSYSQGYGYTF.

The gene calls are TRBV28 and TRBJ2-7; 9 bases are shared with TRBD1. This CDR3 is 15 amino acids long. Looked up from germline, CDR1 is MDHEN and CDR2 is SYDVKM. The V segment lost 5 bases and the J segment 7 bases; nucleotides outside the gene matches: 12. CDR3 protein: CASSPSGTGYREQYF. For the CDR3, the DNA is TGTGCCAGCAGTCCCAGCGGGACAGGGTACCGGGAGCAGTACTTC.

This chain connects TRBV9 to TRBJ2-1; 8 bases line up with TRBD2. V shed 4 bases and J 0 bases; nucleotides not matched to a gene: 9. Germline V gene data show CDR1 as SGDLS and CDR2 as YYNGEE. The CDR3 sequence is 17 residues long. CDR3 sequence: CASSHRGGPDSYNEQFF. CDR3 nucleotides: TGTGCCAGCAGCCACCGCGGGGGGCCAGACTCCTACAATGAGCAGTTCTTC.

DNA for the CDR3: TGTGCCAGTAGCCGACAATTCTCTGGAAACACCATATATTTT. Protein product: CASSRQFSGNTIYF. The chain joins TRBV19 to TRBJ1-3; D is ambiguous. The CDR3 runs to 14 residues. Trimming left V 6 bases short and J 0 bases short, with 9 bases between. CDR1 is LNHDA, CDR2 SQIVND, per germline (reference sequence). The whole variable domain, filled in from reference TRBV19 and TRBJ1-3, reads DGGITQSPKYLFRKEGQNVTLSCEQNLNHDAMYWYRQDPGQGLRLIYYSQIVNDFQKGDIAEGYSVSREKKESFPLTVTSAQKNPTAFYLCASSRQFSGNTIYFGEGSWLTVV.

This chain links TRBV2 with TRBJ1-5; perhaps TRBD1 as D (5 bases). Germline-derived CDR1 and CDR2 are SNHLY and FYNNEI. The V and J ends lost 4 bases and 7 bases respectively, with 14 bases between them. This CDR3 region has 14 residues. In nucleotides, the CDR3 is TGTGCCAGCAGTGGCCGGCAGGGTGGGCAGCCCCAGCATTTT. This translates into CASSGRQGGQPQHF.

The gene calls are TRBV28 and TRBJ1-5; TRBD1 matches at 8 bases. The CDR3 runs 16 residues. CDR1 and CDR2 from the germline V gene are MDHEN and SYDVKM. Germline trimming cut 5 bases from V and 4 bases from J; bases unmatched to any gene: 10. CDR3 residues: CASSPYPRTGNQPQHF. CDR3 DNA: TGTGCCAGCAGTCCTTACCCCCGGACAGGGAATCAGCCCCAGCATTTT.

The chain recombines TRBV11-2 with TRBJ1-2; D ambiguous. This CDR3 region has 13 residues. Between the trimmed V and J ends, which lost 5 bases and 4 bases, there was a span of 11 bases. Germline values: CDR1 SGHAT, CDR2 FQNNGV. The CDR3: CASSNLLIYGYTF. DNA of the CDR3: TGTGCCAGCAGCAACCTCCTTATCTATGGCTACACCTTC.

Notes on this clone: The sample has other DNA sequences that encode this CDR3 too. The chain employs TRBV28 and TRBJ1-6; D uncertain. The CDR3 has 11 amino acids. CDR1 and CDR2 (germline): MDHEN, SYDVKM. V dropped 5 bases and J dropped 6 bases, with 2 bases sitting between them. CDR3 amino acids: CASSSNSPLHF. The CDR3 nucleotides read TGTGCCAGCAGTAGTAATTCACCCCTCCACTTT.

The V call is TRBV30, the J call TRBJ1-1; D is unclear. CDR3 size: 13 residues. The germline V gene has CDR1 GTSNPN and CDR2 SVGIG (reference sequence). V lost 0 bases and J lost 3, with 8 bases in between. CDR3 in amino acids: CAWSVGVHTEAFF. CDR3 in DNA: TGTGCCTGGAGTGTTGGAGTGCACACTGAAGCTTTCTTT.

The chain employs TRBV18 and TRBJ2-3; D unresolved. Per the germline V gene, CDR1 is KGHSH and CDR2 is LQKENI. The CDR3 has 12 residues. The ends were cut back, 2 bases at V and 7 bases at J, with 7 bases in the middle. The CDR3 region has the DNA TGTGCCAGCTCACCAGCAGACAATACGCAGTATTTT. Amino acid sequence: CASSPADNTQYF.